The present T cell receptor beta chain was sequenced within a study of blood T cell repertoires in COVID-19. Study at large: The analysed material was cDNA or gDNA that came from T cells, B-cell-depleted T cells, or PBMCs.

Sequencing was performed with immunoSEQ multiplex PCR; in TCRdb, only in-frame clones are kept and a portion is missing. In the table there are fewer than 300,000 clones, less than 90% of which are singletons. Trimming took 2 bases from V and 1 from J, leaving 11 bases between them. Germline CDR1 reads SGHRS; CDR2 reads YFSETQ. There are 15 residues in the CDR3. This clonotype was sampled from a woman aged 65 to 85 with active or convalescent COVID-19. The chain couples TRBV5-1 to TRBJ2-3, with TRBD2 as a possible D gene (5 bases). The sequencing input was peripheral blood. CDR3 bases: TGCGCCAGCAGCTTTCCGGGGTCGGGCACAGATACGCAGTATTTT. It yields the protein CASSFPGSGTDTQYF.